The 2 T cell receptor beta chains listed next were all sequenced from one sample in a study of cytomegalovirus exposure and HLA in healthy donors (TCRdb year 2017). Libraries were built with the immunoSEQ multiplex PCR assay. This is the immuneACCESS table as TCRdb keeps it, with only in-frame sequences that have V and J called. A part of the clones is gone; compared with another copy, unresolved V genes explain less than half, and the rest is unexplained. The sample table holds some 130,000 clones, of which about 80% were seen once. The ten top clones hold about 27% of the sample. The sequencing sample was made of PBMCs. These receptors were collected from a man aged 30 to 45 in good health and CMV-seropositive.

This clone came up a few times. This chain joins TRBV29-1 and TRBJ1-2; the match to TRBD1 covers 8 bases. The CDR3 is 13 residues long. V lost 3 bases to trimming and J lost 4 bases; unmatched junction nucleotides: 4. Germline loops: CDR1 SQVTM, CDR2 ANQGSEA. The CDR3 sequence: CSVDPDRAYGYTF. CDR3 DNA sequence: TGCAGCGTTGACCCGGACAGGGCCTATGGCTACACCTTC.

This clone was recorded a few times. The chain uses TRBV30 and TRBJ1-1, with TRBD1 as a possible D gene (5 bases). The germline gives CDR1 GTSNPN, CDR2 SVGIG (reference sequence). This CDR3 region has 13 residues. The V end was cut by 5 bases, the J end by 0 bases, with 10 bases between. The DNA of the CDR3 is TGTGCCTGGGACAGAGTAATGAACACTGAAGCTTTCTTT. Translating gives CAWDRVMNTEAFF.